This TCR beta chain emerged from a study of OX40 agonist ivuxolimab in advanced cancers. CDR1 is SGHVS and CDR2 is FQNEAQ in the germline V gene. This CDR3 is built from 15 residues. Trimming left V 5 bases short and J 4 bases short, with 14 bases between. Prior autoimmune disease or systemic immunosuppression barred patients. The protocol was immunoSEQ multiplex PCR, while the TCRdb copy is restricted to in-frame clones and leaves out a portion. In the table there are 30,000 to 45,000 clones, around four fifths of which are singletons. The specimen was CD4+ or CD8+ T cells sorted from blood, collected in a trial of the OX40 agonist ivuxolimab. The TCR originated in an adult with an advanced solid tumor such as melanoma, head and neck, liver or kidney cancer. The chain links TRBV7-8 to TRBJ2-2; D is uncertain. CDR3 in DNA: TGTGCCAGCAGCCTGGGCGGCGGTTCCACCGGGGAGCTGTTTTTT. Translating it yields CASSLGGGSTGELFF.